The T cell receptor beta chain described here comes from a study of vaccination and CD4 T cells after COVID-19. Across the study: The stimulating agents, overlapping spike peptides, came from SARS-CoV-2, HCoV-NL63, HCoV-OC43 and HCoV-229E. Researchers treated control cultures with a CEFX pool, an HIV-1 Nef pool, or no peptide.

Treatment: roughly 10-day PBMC culture with coronavirus spike peptide pools or control peptides (ViraFEST assay). Researchers collected the unexposed donor's CD4+ T cells before the COVID-19 pandemic (2011-2018). Worth noting for this clonotype: What it binds is unknown.

The Oncomine TCR Beta short-read assay sequenced DNA from cultured CD4+ T cells. Using its own MiXCR run on the PCR reads, TCRdb lists one record per CDR3 protein. The sample shows about 7,800 distinct CDR3 sequences, approximately 57% of them seen only once. Per the germline V gene, CDR1 is DFQATT and CDR2 is SNEGSKA (reference sequence). Unmatched junction bases numbered 7, after V lost 5 bases and J lost 0 bases. CDR3 size: 15 residues. This chain links TRBV20-1 with TRBJ2-5; 9 bases map to TRBD1. The TCR comes from a human donor in good health. Sequencing was performed on CD4+ T cells from blood, cultured in vitro. Here the CDR3 reads CSAAPGTGNQETQYF. CDR3 DNA sequence: TGCAGTGCTGCCCCCGGGACAGGGAACCAAGAGACCCAGTACTTC.